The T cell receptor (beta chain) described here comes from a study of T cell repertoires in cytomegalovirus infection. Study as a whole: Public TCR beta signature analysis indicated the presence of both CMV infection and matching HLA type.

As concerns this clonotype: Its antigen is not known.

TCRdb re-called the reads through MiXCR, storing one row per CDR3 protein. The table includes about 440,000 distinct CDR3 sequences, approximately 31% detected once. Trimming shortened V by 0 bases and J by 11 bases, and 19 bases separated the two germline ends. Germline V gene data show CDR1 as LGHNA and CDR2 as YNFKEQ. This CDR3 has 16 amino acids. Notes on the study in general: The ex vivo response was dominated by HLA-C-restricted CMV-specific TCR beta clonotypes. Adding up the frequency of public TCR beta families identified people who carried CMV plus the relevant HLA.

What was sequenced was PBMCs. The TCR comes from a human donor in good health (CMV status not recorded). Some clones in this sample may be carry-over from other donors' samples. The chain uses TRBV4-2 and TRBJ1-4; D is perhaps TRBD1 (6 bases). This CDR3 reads CASSQDGTAPRGKLFF. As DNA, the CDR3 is TGTGCCAGCAGCCAAGACGGCACGGCACCTAGGGGGAAACTGTTTTTT.